The entry below gives a single T cell receptor beta chain sequence along with its context. This clonotype was recorded a few times. This clone's antigen is unknown. The sample holds no much larger clone one base away, and base qualities are not on file. This sample was taken from a study of CD8 T cells in ankylosing spondylitis (dated by TCRdb to about 2017). About the study as a whole: To find TCR variants linked to disease, the study profiled T cell receptor beta repertoires in ankylosing spondylitis patients and healthy donors. In total, the full study cohort was made up of roughly 110 healthy donors and 25 ankylosing spondylitis patients. Peripheral blood was sampled, and synovial fluid was also collected from ankylosing spondylitis patients.

General findings and caveats noted by the study authors: Blood from ankylosing spondylitis patients appeared to be characterized by a TCR beta motif composed of under 10 highly homologous amino acid variants. The disease-linked clones were reported to be significantly enriched in matched synovial fluid samples from ankylosing spondylitis patients. In peripheral blood, the disease-linked clones were found at relatively low frequencies and had a CD8+ phenotype. Some motif variants were previously reported in synovial fluid and blood of reactive arthritis patients, suggesting common disease-initiation mechanisms.

TCRdb names Illumina HiSeq 2500 as the instrument used. TCR beta libraries were prepared by quantitative 5'-RACE with molecular barcodes. In the authors' own workflow: A new computational method based on a probabilistic model of VDJ rearrangement was used to identify disease-linked TCR variants. TCRdb reworked the public reads: Q25 trimming with fastp, MiXCR clone assembly, productive beta chains retained. Here each entry gathers all rows of one CDR3 protein and keeps the most common genes and DNA. The authors' filters were not applied to this entry. This sample holds under 450,000 distinct CDR3 sequences; more than 15% were observed only once. The ten most abundant clones make up 1% of the sample. Sequenced material: blood, either unsorted or a sorted T cell fraction (not recorded which). The clonotype originates from a male donor with ankylosing spondylitis.

The nucleotide sequence is given as TGTGCCAGCAGCTTAGATGCAGGGAATGCTTACTACGAGCAGTACTTC. This is translated as CASSLDAGNAYYEQYF. Recombination connected TRBV11-2 to TRBJ2-7; TRBD1 is perhaps the D gene, given 5 matching bases. The germline V gene sets CDR1 to SGHAT and CDR2 to FQNNGV. The CDR3 runs 16 residues from the cysteine to the phenylalanine. CDR3 DNA is the only sequence kept; it has 48 bases, read in frame from the first base. V was cut back by 0 bases and J by 3 bases, leaving a gap of 15 bases between them.